These T cell receptor beta chains were read from a single sample in a study of post-analysis software for immune sequencing data. TCRdb reprocessed the PCR reads via MiXCR and lists one record per CDR3 protein. Found here are fewer than 550,000 distinct CDR3 sequences, around a third of them singletons; the top ten hold 5% to 6%. Sequenced material: blood. All receptors derive from a girl between 2 and 17 years old with multiple sclerosis. CDR3s include the opening cysteine and the closing phenylalanine or tryptophan. A D gene is named only where the DNA matches it firmly. Only part of the rows carry a size: once, few, many, or a class if the clone is expanded.

D | J | V | size | DNA | CDR3
TRBD1 | TRBJ1-2 | TRBV12-3/TRBV12-4 | NA | TGTGCCAGCACCAGGGACAGAAGGGGCTACACCTTC | CASTRDRRGYTF
NA | TRBJ2-5 | TRBV18 | NA | TGTGCCAGCTCACCACTTCATCAGGGACGAAAAGAGACCCAGTACTTC | CASSPLHQGRKETQYF
TRBD1 | TRBJ1-2 | TRBV20-1 | NA | TGCAGTGCTGACAGGGGTAACTATGGCTACACCTTC | CSADRGNYGYTF
NA | TRBJ1-3 | TRBV19 | NA | TGTGCCAGCCGGGAACCGGGACTCAGCTCTGGAAACACCATATATTTT | CASREPGLSSGNTIYF
TRBD1 | TRBJ1-2 | TRBV6-5 | NA | TGTGCCAGCAGTGCGCGGACAGGGGAAGGCTACACCTTC | CASSARTGEGYTF
NA | TRBJ2-2 | TRBV4-2 | NA | TGTGCCAGCAGCTATGGACCCGGGCCCGGGGAGCTGTTTTTT | CASSYGPGPGELFF
NA | TRBJ2-1 | TRBV11-2 | few | TGTGCCAGCAGCCTGGGACATGAGCAGTTCTTC | CASSLGHEQFF
NA | TRBJ1-2 | TRBV6-4 | many | TGTGCCAGCAGTGGTGACTATGGCTACACCTTC | CASSGDYGYTF
NA | TRBJ1-2 | TRBV12-3/TRBV12-4 | NA | TGTGCCAGCAGTTCCGGGACGCCCCACGGCTACACCTTC | CASSSGTPHGYTF
TRBD1 | TRBJ2-1 | TRBV6-5 | NA | TGTGCCAGCAGTACCAAACAGGGGTACAATGAGCAGTTCTTC | CASSTKQGYNEQFF
NA | TRBJ1-2 | TRBV7-9 | NA | TGTGCCAGCGGACGGGGTCGGGCAGGACTTAACTATGGCTACACCTTC | CASGRGRAGLNYGYTF
TRBD1 | TRBJ1-1 | TRBV29-1 | NA | TGCAGCGTTGTACAGGGGAGAGGGTTGAGAGGCACTGAAGCTTTCTTT | CSVVQGRGLRGTEAFF
NA | TRBJ1-1 | TRBV5-1 | NA | TGCGCCAGCAGCGTGGGTGGGACATTCAGTACCGACACTGAAGCTTTCTTT | CASSVGGTFSTDTEAFF
NA | TRBJ2-1 | TRBV5-1 | few | TGCGCCAGCAGCTTGCCGCTGGACTTGAACAATGAGCAGTTCTTC | CASSLPLDLNNEQFF
TRBD1 | TRBJ1-4 | TRBV27 | few | TGTGCCAGCAGTACCCGACAGGGTGGAGAAAAACTGTTTTTT | CASSTRQGGEKLFF
TRBD1 | TRBJ1-1 | TRBV12-3/TRBV12-4 | NA | TGTGCCAGCAGTGGACAGGGGGCGCCGGGCGCTTTCTTT | CASSGQGAPGAFF
TRBD2 | TRBJ2-7 | TRBV2 | NA | TGTGCCAGCAGTGCGTTTCTAGCGGGGGAGCAGTACTTC | CASSAFLAGEQYF
NA | TRBJ2-3 | TRBV29-1 | few | TGCAGCGTTGAAGCCGAGGGCACAGATACGCAGTATTTT | CSVEAEGTDTQYF
NA | TRBJ1-5 | TRBV3-1 | once | TGTGCCAGCGGCTACAGCACAGGGACCTCTCAGCCCCAGCATTTT | CASGYSTGTSQPQHF
NA | TRBJ2-1 | TRBV29-1 | few | TGCAGCGTTGAGGGTTTGGAAACCTCCTACAATGAGCAGTTCTTC | CSVEGLETSYNEQFF
TRBD1 | TRBJ2-1 | TRBV18 | NA | TGTGCCAGCTCGGCCGGACAGGCACTTCTGGAGACCCAGTTCTTC | CASSAGQALLETQFF
NA | TRBJ1-2 | TRBV28 | NA | TGTGCCAGCACCGGGACGTTCGATGGCTACACCTTC | CASTGTFDGYTF
NA | TRBJ1-5 | TRBV7-8 | NA | TGTGCCAGCAGCCCCCCCGAGGGCAGTAGCAATCAGCCCCAGCATTTT | CASSPPEGSSNQPQHF
NA | TRBJ2-2 | TRBV5-1 | NA | TGCGCCAGCAGCTTCCAGCCGACCGGGGAGCTGTTTTTT | CASSFQPTGELFF
TRBD1 | TRBJ2-5 | TRBV20-1 | NA | TGCAGTGTCGGAGAACCGGGACAGCAAGAGACCCAGTACTTC | CSVGEPGQQETQYF
NA | TRBJ2-3 | TRBV3-1 | once | TGTGCCAGCAGCCAAGTGCCAGCAGATACGCAGTATTTT | CASSQVPADTQYF
NA | TRBJ1-2 | TRBV6-5 | NA | TGTGCCAGCAGTTACCTACGGGGGGCAGGCTATGGCTACACCTTC | CASSYLRGAGYGYTF
NA | TRBJ1-4 | TRBV5-1 | NA | TGCGCCAGCAGCTTGTCCGGGGTTAGAGAAAAACTGTTTTTT | CASSLSGVREKLFF
NA | TRBJ2-1 | TRBV2 | once | TGTGCCAGCAGTGAATTGCAGTCTTACAATGAGCAGTTCTTC | CASSELQSYNEQFF
NA | TRBJ1-5 | TRBV20-1 | NA | TGCAGTGCTAGTCGCATTTCTAGCAATCAGCCCCAGCATTTT | CSASRISSNQPQHF
TRBD1 | TRBJ2-4 | TRBV5-5 | few | TGTGCCAGCAGCTTGGAGGATATCGCGGACAGGGGATCCAAAAACATTCAGTACTTC | CASSLEDIADRGSKNIQYF
NA | TRBJ1-6 | TRBV6-5 | few | TGTGCCAGCAGTTACGCTTCGATGAGGTCACCCCTCCACTTT | CASSYASMRSPLHF
NA | TRBJ1-2 | TRBV5-5 | NA | TGTGCCAGCAGCTTTAACCGGGGGGGCTACACCTTC | CASSFNRGGYTF
TRBD2 | TRBJ2-1 | TRBV7-2 | few | TGTGCCAGCAGCTTCACTAGCGCCCGGGGCAGGAATGAGCAGTTCTTC | CASSFTSARGRNEQFF
NA | TRBJ1-2 | TRBV7-9 | NA | TGTGCCAGCACTTCGCCGGGGACGGGAAGAAGAGATGGCTACACCTTC | CASTSPGTGRRDGYTF
NA | TRBJ1-1 | TRBV5-1 | NA | TGCGCCAGCAGCTCGACCGGAACGGAGACTGAAGCTTTCTTT | CASSSTGTETEAFF
NA | TRBJ2-7 | TRBV5-1 | NA | TGCGCCAGCAGCTTCCCCCCTTCCTACGAGCAGTACTTC | CASSFPPSYEQYF
NA | TRBJ1-1 | TRBV11-2 | NA | TGTGCCAGCAGCTTAGAGTGGGGCAGGCGGGACACTGAAGCTTTCTTT | CASSLEWGRRDTEAFF
NA | TRBJ1-4 | TRBV20-1 | once | TGCAGTGCTAGAGATTTTGCGAGTGGGGTACAAGAAAAACTGTTTTTT | CSARDFASGVQEKLFF